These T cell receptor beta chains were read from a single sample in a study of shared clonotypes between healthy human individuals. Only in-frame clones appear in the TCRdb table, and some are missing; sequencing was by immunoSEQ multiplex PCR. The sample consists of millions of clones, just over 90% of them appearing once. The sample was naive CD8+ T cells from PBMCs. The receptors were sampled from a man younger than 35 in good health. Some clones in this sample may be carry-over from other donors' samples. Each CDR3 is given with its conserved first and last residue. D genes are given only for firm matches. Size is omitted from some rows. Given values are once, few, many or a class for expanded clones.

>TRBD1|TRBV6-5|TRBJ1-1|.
TGTGCCAGCAGTTACTCCAGGACAGGGGGGACTGAAGCTTTCTTT
CASSYSRTGGTEAFF
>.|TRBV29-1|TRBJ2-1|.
TGCAGCGTTGTTGGTCGTGGACAGTTACCGAGCTCCTACAATGAGCAGTTCTTC
CSVVGRGQLPSSYNEQFF
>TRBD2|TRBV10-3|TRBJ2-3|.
TGTGCCATCAGTGAGTCGTTGGCGGGAGGGCTAAATCCGCAGTATTTT
CAISESLAGGLNPQYF
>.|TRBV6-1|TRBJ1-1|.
TGTGCCAGCACGCCGGGGACTGAAGCTTTCTTT
CASTPGTEAFF
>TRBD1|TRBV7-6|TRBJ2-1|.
TGTGCCAGCGCCGCCCGGGACAGGGATTACAATGAGCAGTTCTTC
CASAARDRDYNEQFF
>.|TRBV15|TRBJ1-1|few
TGTGCCACCAGCAGAGATCGGGTTTTTGTGGTGAACACTGAAGCTTTCTTT
CATSRDRVFVVNTEAFF
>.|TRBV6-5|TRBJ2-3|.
TGTGCCAGCAGCCACCGTTTGACAGATACGCAGTATTTT
CASSHRLTDTQYF
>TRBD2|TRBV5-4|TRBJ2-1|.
TGTGCCACTAAAGGACTAGCGGGAGGGCCCTCGGATGAGGATGAGCAGTTCTTC
CATKGLAGGPSDEDEQFF
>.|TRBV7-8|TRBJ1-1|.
TGTGCCAGTACGCGGGGGGACCCCCCTATAGAAGCTTTCTTT
CASTRGDPPIEAFF
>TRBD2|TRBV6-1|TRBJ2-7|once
TGTGCCGGCGGGAGATACTACGAGCAGTACTTC
CAGGRYYEQYF
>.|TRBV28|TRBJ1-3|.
TGTGCCAGCAGTTTACGGCCGCAACGGAACACCATATATTTT
CASSLRPQRNTIYF
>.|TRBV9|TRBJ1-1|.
TGTGCCAGCAGCGTTAGTGACACTGAAGCTTTCTTT
CASSVSDTEAFF
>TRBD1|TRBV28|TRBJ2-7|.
TGTGCCAGCAGGGACAGGGGGTCTCTCGAGCAGTACTTC
CASRDRGSLEQYF
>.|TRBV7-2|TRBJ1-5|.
TGTGCCAGCAGCTTAGATCCTCAGGAAGAGAACGGTTATCAGCCCCAGCATTTT
CASSLDPQEENGYQPQHF
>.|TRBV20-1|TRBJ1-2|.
TGCAGTGCCCCGGGTGGCTACACCTTC
CSAPGGYTF
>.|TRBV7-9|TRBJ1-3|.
TGTGCCAGCAGCCTCATTCTACGAAGCGGAAACACCATATATTTT
CASSLILRSGNTIYF
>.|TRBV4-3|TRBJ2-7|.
TGCGCCAGCAGCCAAGTGACAGGAAACGAGCAGTACTTC
CASSQVTGNEQYF